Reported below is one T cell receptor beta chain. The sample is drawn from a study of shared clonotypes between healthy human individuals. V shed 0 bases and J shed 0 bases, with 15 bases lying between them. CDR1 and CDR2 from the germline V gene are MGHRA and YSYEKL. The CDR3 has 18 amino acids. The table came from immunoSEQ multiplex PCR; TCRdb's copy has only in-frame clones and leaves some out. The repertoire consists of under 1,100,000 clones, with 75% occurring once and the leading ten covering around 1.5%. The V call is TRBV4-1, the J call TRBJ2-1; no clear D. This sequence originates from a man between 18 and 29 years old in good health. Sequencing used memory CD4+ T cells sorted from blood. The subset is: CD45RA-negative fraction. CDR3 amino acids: CASSQEPVLVPSYNEQFF. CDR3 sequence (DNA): TGCGCCAGCAGCCAAGAACCCGTCCTAGTCCCCTCCTACAATGAGCAGTTCTTC.